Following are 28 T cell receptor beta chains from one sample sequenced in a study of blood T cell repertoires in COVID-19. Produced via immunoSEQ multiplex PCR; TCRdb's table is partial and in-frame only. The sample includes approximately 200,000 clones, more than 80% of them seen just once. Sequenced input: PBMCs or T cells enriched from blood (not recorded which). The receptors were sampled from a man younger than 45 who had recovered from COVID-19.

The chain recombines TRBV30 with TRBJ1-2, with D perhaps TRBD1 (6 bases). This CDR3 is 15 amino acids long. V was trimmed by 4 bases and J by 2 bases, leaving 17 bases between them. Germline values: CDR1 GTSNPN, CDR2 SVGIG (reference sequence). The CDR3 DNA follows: TGTGCCTGGATTCTTTGGTCAGGGGCAAACTATGGCTACACCTTC. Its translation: CAWILWSGANYGYTF.

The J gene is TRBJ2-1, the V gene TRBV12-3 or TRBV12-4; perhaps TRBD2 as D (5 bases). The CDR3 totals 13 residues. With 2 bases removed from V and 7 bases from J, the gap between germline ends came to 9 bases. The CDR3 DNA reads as TGTGCCAGCAGTTTACGGGGTCAGAATGAGCAGTTCTTC. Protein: CASSLRGQNEQFF.

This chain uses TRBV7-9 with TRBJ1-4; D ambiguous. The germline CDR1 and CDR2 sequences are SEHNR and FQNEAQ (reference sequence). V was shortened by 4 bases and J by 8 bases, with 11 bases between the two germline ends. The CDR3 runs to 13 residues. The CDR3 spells CASSSWREEKLFF. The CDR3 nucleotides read TGTGCCAGCAGCTCGTGGAGGGAGGAAAAACTGTTTTTT.

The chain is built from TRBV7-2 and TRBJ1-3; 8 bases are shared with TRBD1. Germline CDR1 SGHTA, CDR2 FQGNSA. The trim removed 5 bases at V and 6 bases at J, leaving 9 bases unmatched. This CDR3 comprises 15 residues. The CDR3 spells CASSPGTGLLNTIYF. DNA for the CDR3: TGTGCCAGCAGCCCAGGGACAGGACTTTTAAACACCATATATTTT.

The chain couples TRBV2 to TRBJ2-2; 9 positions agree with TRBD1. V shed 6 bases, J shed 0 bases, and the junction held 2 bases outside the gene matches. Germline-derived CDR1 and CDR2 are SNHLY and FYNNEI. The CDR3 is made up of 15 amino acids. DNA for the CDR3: TGTGCCAGCAGAGGGACAGGGACGAACACCGGGGAGCTGTTTTTT. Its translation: CASRGTGTNTGELFF.

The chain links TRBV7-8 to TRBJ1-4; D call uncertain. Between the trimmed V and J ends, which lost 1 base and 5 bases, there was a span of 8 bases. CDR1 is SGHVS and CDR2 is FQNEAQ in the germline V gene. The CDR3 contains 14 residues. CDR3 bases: TGTGCCAGCAGCTTAGGGTCGGTAAATGAAAAACTGTTTTTT. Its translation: CASSLGSVNEKLFF.

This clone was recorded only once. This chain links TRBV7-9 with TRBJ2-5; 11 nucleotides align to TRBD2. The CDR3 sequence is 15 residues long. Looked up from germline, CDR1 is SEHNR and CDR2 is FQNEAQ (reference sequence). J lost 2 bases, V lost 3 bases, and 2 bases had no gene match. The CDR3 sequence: CASSLTSGVQETQYF. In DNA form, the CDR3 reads TGTGCCAGCAGCTTGACTAGCGGGGTGCAAGAGACCCAGTACTTC.

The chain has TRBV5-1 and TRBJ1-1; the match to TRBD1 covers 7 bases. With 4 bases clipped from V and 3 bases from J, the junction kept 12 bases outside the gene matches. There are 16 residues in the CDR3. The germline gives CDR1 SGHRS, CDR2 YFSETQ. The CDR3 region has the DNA TGCGCCAGCAGCATGGGGGACAGCTTTAAGGACACTGAAGCTTTCTTT. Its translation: CASSMGDSFKDTEAFF. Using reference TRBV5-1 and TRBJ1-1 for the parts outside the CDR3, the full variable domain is KAGVTQTPRYLIKTRGQQVTLSCSPISGHRSVSWYQQTPGQGLQFLFEYFSETQRNKGNFPGRFSGRQFSNSRSEMNVSTLELGDSALYLCASSMGDSFKDTEAFFGQGTRLTVV.

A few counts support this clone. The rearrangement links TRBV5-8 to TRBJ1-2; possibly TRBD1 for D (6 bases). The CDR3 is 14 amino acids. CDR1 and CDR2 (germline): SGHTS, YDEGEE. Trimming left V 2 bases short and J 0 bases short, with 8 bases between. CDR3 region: CASSFGQSNYGYTF. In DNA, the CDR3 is TGTGCCAGCAGCTTCGGACAGTCTAACTATGGCTACACCTTC. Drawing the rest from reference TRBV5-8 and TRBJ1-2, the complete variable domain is EAGVTQSPTHLIKTRGQQATLRCSPISGHTSVYWYQQALGLGLQFLLWYDEGEERNRGNFPPRFSGRQFPNYSSELNVNALELEDSALYLCASSFGQSNYGYTFGSGTRLTVV.

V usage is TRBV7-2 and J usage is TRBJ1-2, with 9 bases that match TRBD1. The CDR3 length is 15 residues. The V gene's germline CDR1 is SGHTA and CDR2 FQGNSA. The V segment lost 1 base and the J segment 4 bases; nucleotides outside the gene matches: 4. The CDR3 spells CASSLDHRGLYGYTF. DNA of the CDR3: TGTGCCAGCAGCTTAGACCACAGGGGGCTCTATGGCTACACCTTC.

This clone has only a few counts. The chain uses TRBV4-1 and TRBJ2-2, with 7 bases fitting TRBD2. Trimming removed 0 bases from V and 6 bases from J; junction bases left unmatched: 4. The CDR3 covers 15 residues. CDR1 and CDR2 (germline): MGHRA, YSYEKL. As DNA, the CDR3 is TGCGCCAGCAGCCAAGATTCGGGGGGTCCCGGGGAGCTGTTTTTT. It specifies CASSQDSGGPGELFF.

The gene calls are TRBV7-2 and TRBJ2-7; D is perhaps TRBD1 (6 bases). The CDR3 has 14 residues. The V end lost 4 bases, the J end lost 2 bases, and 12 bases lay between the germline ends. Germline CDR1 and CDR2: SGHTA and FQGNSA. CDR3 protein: CASSSLQGTYEQYF. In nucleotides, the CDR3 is TGTGCCAGCAGCTCCCTACAGGGAACCTACGAGCAGTACTTC.

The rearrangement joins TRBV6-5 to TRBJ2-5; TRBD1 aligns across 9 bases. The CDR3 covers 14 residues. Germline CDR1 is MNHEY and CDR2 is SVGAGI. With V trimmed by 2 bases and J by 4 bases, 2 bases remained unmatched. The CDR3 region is CASSYMGQGETQYF. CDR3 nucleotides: TGTGCCAGCAGTTACATGGGACAGGGAGAGACCCAGTACTTC.

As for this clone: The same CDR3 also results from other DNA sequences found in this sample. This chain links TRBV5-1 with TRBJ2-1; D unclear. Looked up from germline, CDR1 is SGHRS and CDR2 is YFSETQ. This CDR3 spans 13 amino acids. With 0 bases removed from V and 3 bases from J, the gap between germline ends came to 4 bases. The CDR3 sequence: CASSLDSYNEQFF. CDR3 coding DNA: TGCGCCAGCAGCTTGGATAGCTACAATGAGCAGTTCTTC.

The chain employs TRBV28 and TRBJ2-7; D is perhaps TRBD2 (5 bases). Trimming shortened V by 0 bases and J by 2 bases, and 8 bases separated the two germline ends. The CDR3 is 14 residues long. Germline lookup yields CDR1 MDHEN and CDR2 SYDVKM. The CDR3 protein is CASSLWDFTYEQYF. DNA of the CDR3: TGTGCCAGCAGTTTATGGGACTTCACCTACGAGCAGTACTTC.

This chain's CDR3 is CASSQDRPGQNSPLHF. The CDR3 nucleotides read TGTGCCAGCAGCCAAGATCGTCCGGGACAGAATTCACCCCTCCACTTT. J is TRBJ1-6 and V is TRBV3-1 (or the pseudogene TRBV3-2); the match to TRBD1 covers 7 bases. The CDR3 has 16 residues. J gave up 7 bases and V 0 bases, and 6 bases lay outside the gene matches. Germline V gene data show CDR1 as LGHDT and CDR2 as YNNKEL (reference sequence).

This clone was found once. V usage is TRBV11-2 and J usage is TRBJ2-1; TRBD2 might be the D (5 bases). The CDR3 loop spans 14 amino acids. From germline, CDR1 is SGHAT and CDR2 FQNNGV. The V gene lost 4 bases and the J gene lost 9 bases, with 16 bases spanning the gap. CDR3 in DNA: TGTGCCAGCAGCTCGCGGAGGATAGTGGGTGAGCAGTTCTTC. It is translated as CASSSRRIVGEQFF.

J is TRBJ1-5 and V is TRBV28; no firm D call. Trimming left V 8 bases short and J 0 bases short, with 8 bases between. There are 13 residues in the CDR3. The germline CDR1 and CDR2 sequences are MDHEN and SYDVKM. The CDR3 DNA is TGTGCCAGCGGCACACATAGCAATCAGCCCCAGCATTTT. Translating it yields CASGTHSNQPQHF.

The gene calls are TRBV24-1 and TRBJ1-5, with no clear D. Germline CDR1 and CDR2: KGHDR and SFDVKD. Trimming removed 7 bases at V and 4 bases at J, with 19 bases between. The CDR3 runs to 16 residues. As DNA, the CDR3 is TGTGCCACCAGCGATACCCTCGGCCCGGGGAATCAGCCCCAGCATTTT. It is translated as CATSDTLGPGNQPQHF.

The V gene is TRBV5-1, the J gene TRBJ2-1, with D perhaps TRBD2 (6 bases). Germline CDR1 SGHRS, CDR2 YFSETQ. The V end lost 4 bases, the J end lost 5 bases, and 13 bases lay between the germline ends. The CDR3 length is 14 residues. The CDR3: CASSRGFKDNEQFF. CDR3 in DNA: TGCGCCAGCAGCCGGGGGTTCAAGGACAATGAGCAGTTCTTC.

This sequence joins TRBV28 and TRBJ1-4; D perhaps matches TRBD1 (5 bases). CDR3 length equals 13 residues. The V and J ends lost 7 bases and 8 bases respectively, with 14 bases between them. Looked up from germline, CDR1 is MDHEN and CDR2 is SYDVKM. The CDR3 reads CASTRQSQEKLFF. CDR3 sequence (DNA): TGTGCCAGCACTCGACAGTCACAGGAAAAACTGTTTTTT. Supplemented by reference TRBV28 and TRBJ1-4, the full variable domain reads DVKVTQSSRYLVKRTGEKVFLECVQDMDHENMFWYRQDPGLGLRLIYFSYDVKMKEKGDIPEGYSVSREKKERFSLILESASTNQTSMYLCASTRQSQEKLFFGSGTQLSVL.

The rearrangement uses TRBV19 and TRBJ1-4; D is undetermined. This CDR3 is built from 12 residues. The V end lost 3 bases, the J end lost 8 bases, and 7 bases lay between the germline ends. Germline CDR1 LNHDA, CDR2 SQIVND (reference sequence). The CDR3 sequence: CASSMRNEKLFF. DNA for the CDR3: TGTGCCAGTAGTATGAGGAACGAAAAACTGTTTTTT.

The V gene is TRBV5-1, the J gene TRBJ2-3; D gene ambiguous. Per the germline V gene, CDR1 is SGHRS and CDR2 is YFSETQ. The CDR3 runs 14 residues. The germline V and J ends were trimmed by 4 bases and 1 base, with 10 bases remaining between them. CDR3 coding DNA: TGCGCCAGCAGCCCCAAGGCGGGCACAGATACGCAGTATTTT. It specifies CASSPKAGTDTQYF. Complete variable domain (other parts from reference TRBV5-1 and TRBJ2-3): KAGVTQTPRYLIKTRGQQVTLSCSPISGHRSVSWYQQTPGQGLQFLFEYFSETQRNKGNFPGRFSGRQFSNSRSEMNVSTLELGDSALYLCASSPKAGTDTQYFGPGTRLTVL.

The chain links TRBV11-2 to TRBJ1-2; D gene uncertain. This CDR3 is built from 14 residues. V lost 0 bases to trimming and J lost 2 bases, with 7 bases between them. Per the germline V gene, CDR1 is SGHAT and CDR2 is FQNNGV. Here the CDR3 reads CASSLDIANYGYTF. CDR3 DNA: TGTGCCAGCAGCTTAGATATAGCCAACTATGGCTACACCTTC. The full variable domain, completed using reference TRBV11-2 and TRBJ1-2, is EAGVAQSPRYKIIEKRQSVAFWCNPISGHATLYWYQQILGQGPKLLIQFQNNGVVDDSQLPKDRFSAERLKGVDSTLKIQPAKLEDSAVYLCASSLDIANYGYTFGSGTRLTVV.

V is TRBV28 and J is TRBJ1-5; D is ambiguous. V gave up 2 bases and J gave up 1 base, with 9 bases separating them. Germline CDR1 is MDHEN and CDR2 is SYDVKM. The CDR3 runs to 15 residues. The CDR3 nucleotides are TGTGCCAGCAGTTTAGGCAGGTGGAGCAATCAGCCCCAGCATTTT. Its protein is CASSLGRWSNQPQHF.

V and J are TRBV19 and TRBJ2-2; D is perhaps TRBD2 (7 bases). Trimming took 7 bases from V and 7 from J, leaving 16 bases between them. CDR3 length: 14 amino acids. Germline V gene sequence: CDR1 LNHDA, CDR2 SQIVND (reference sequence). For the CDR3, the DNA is TGTGCCAGTATTAGTGGGGGGGCAGGCGGGGAGCTGTTTTTT. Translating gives CASISGGAGGELFF.

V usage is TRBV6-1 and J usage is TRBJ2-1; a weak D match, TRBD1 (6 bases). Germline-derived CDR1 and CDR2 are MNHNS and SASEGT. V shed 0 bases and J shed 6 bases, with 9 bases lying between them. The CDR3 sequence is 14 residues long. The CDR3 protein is CASSEAGQINEQFF. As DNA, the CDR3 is TGTGCCAGCAGTGAAGCCGGACAGATCAATGAGCAGTTCTTC.

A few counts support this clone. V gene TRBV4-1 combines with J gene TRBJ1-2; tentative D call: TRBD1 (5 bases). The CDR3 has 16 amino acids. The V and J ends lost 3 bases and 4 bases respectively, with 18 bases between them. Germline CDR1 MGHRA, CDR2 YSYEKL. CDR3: CASSHPLSQDLYGYTF. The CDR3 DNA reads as TGCGCCAGCAGCCACCCTCTCTCACAGGATCTCTATGGCTACACCTTC.